This passage covers 8 T cell receptor beta chains from one sample sequenced in a study of shared clonotypes between healthy human individuals. The method was immunoSEQ multiplex PCR; TCRdb's version includes in-frame clones alone and lacks a portion of them. The table shows 700,000 or so clones, with approximately 75% occurring only once. The specimen sequenced was memory CD4+ T cells sorted from blood. Subset meaning: CD45RA-negative fraction. Every receptor here comes from a woman in her twenties or thirties in good health.

This chain connects TRBV6-5 to TRBJ1-5; D gene uncertain. Germline assignment: CDR1 MNHEY and CDR2 SVGAGI. Trimming cost V 5 bases and J 3 bases, with 8 bases left between them. This CDR3 contains 13 residues. The DNA of the CDR3 is TGTGCCAGCAGTACCAGTTACAATCAGCCCCAGCATTTT. Its protein is CASSTSYNQPQHF.

This clone has just a few counts. The chain's CDR3 is CASSLFQGGTGGKETQYF. CDR3 nucleotides: TGTGCCAGCAGTTTATTCCAGGGGGGCACCGGTGGCAAAGAGACCCAGTACTTC. The J gene is TRBJ2-5, the V gene TRBV28; possibly TRBD1 for D (7 bases). Between the trimmed V and J ends, which lost 1 base and 3 bases, there was a span of 21 bases. Germline CDR1 and CDR2: MDHEN and SYDVKM. The CDR3 runs 18 residues.

The chain carries TRBV28 and TRBJ1-4, with 9 positions matching TRBD1. Germline CDR1 reads MDHEN; CDR2 reads SYDVKM. V was pared by 3 bases and J by 7 bases, with 9 bases of the junction left unmatched. The CDR3 consists of 16 residues. The CDR3 region is CASSFRGTGSGEKLFF. Written as DNA, the CDR3 is TGTGCCAGCAGTTTCAGAGGGACAGGGTCGGGTGAAAAACTGTTTTTT.

Only one count was recorded for this clone. This rearrangement joins TRBV30 to TRBJ2-1; D ambiguous. CDR1 is GTSNPN and CDR2 is SVGIG in the germline V gene (reference sequence). Trimming took off 5 bases at V and 10 bases at J, with 21 bases between the two ends. The CDR3 totals 14 residues. The CDR3 DNA is TGTGCCTGGGATCCCCGCTCGTTCGGCCGAGAGCAGTTCTTC. Protein sequence: CAWDPRSFGREQFF.

This chain connects TRBV7-9 to TRBJ2-5, with D perhaps TRBD1 (6 bases). In germline, CDR1 is SEHNR, CDR2 FQNEAQ (reference sequence). The CDR3 has 15 residues. V dropped 1 base and J dropped 5 bases, with 14 bases sitting between them. The CDR3 reads CASSLDGGAGETQYF. Here the CDR3 DNA reads TGTGCCAGCAGCTTAGATGGGGGCGCTGGGGAGACCCAGTACTTC.

This clone appeared a few times. The genes are TRBV18 and TRBJ2-3, with a tentative D call TRBD2 (5 bases). Germline CDR1 is KGHSH and CDR2 is LQKENI. The CDR3 has 16 amino acids. The V end was cut by 2 bases, the J end by 5 bases, with 17 bases between. Here the CDR3 DNA reads TGTGCCAGCTCACCATGGACTGCCGCCGCGGAAGATACGCAGTATTTT. It yields the protein CASSPWTAAAEDTQYF.

This clone was counted a few times. The chain links TRBV19 to TRBJ2-3; 11 bases map to TRBD1. V shed 8 bases and J 4 bases; nucleotides not matched to a gene: 2. There are 13 residues in the CDR3. The germline V gene has CDR1 LNHDA and CDR2 SQIVND (reference sequence). CDR3 DNA sequence: TGTGCCAGTCGGACAGGGGGCGCAGATACGCAGTATTTT. Encoded protein: CASRTGGADTQYF.

V usage is TRBV19 and J usage is TRBJ1-2; perhaps TRBD1 as D (6 bases). The CDR3 contains 16 residues. V shed 7 bases and J shed 4 bases, with 22 bases lying between them. Per the germline V gene, CDR1 is LNHDA and CDR2 is SQIVND (reference sequence). This CDR3 reads CASTLQGGDTFYGYTF. CDR3 nucleotides: TGTGCCAGTACCCTACAGGGCGGGGACACATTCTATGGCTACACCTTC.